This note documents a single T cell receptor (beta chain) sequence. Its matching antigen is unknown. The data were obtained in a study of cytomegalovirus exposure and HLA in healthy donors. Study-wide findings and caveats: In a later analysis, specific HLA alleles were associated with about 18,000 TCR beta sequences at a 0.05 false discovery rate. Cytomegalovirus-associated status was assigned to roughly 160 TCR beta chains.

PCR amplification relied on 60 Vbeta primers (plus 13 Jbeta primers). Some clones are missing from TCRdb's copy, which holds only in-frame ones; the method was immunoSEQ multiplex PCR. The table lists roughly 140,000 clones, around four fifths of them singletons. Germline CDR1 is MNHNS and CDR2 is SASEGT. The V gene end was trimmed by 5 bases and the J gene end by 6 bases; junction bases not matched to a gene: 7. The CDR3 is 14 residues long. The chain is built from TRBV6-1 and TRBJ2-5, with 9 bases lining up with TRBD1. Sequenced input: PBMCs. The sequence was obtained from a male donor in good health and CMV-seronegative. The CDR3 nucleotides read TGTGCCAGCAGTTCCGGGACAGGGCTGAAGACCCAGTACTTC. Its translation is CASSSGTGLKTQYF.